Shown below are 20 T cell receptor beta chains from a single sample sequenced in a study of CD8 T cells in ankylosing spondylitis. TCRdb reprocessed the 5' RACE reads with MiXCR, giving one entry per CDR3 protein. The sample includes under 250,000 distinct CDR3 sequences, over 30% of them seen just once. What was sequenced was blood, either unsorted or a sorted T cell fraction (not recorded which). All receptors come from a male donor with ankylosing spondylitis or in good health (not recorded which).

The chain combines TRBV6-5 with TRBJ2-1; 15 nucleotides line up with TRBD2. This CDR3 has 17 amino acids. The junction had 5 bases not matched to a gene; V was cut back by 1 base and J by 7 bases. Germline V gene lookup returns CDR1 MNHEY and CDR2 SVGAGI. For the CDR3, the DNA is TGTGCCAGCAGTTACTTCACCGGGACTAGCGGGGGGAATGAGCAGTTCTTC. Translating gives CASSYFTGTSGGNEQFF.

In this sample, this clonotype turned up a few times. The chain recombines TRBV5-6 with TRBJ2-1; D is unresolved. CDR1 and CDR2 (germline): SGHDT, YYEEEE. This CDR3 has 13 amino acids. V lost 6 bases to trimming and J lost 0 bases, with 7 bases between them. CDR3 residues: CASMPSSYNEQFF. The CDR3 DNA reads TGTGCCAGCATGCCTAGCTCCTACAATGAGCAGTTCTTC.

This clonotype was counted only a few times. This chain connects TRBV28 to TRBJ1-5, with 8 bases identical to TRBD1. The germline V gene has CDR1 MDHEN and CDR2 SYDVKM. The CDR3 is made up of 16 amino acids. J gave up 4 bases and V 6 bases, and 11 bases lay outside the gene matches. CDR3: CASSRQGAGLNQPQHF. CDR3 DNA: TGTGCCAGCAGCCGTCAGGGGGCAGGCTTAAATCAGCCCCAGCATTTT.

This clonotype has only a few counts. DNA for the CDR3: TGCAGTGCAAGGGCCCGACCAGCCGCCAAAAACATTCAGTACTTC. The encoded protein is CSARARPAAKNIQYF. The V and J genes are TRBV20-1 and TRBJ2-4; D remains ambiguous. The CDR3 extends over 15 amino acids. V was clipped by 6 bases and J by 1 base, with 16 bases between them. Germline V gene lookup returns CDR1 DFQATT and CDR2 SNEGSKA (reference sequence).

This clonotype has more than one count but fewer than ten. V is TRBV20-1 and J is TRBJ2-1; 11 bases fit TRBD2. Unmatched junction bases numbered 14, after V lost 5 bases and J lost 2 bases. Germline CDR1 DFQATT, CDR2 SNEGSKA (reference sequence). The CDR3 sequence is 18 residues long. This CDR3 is CSAPRTGASGGPYNEQFF. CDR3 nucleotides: TGCAGTGCTCCGCGAACGGGGGCTAGCGGGGGGCCCTACAATGAGCAGTTCTTC.

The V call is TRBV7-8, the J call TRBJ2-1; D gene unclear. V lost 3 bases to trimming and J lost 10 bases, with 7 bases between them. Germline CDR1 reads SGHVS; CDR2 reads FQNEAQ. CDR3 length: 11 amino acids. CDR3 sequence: CASSFQYEQFF. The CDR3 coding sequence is TGTGCCAGCAGCTTTCAATACGAGCAGTTCTTC.

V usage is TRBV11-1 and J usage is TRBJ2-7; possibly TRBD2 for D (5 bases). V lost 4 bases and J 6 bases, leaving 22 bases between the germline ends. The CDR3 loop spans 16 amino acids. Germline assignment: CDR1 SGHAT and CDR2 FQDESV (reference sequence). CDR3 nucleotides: TGTGCCAGCAGCTCACCCGGGTCATCCCGAGGAGGCGAGCAGTACTTC. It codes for CASSSPGSSRGGEQYF.

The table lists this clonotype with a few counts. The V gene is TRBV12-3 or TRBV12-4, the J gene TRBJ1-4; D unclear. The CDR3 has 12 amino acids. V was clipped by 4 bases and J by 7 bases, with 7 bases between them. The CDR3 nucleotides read TGTGCCAGCAGTTCGGCGGGTGAAAAACTGTTTTTT. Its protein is CASSSAGEKLFF.

Here the CDR3 reads CASSRIRELFF. The DNA for the CDR3 is TGTGCCAGCAGCCGCATCCGGGAGCTGTTTTTT. This sequence joins TRBV28 and TRBJ2-2; D gene ambiguous. The CDR3 extends over 11 amino acids. The germline V gene encodes CDR1 MDHEN and CDR2 SYDVKM. With 6 bases removed from V and 9 bases from J, the gap between germline ends came to 8 bases. Complete variable domain (other parts from reference TRBV28 and TRBJ2-2): DVKVTQSSRYLVKRTGEKVFLECVQDMDHENMFWYRQDPGLGLRLIYFSYDVKMKEKGDIPEGYSVSREKKERFSLILESASTNQTSMYLCASSRIRELFFGEGSRLTVL.

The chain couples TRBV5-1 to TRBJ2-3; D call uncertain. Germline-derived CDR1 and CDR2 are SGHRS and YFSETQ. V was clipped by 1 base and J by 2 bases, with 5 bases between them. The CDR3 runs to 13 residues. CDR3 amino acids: CASSLRVTDTQYF. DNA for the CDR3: TGCGCCAGCAGCTTGCGGGTCACAGATACGCAGTATTTT. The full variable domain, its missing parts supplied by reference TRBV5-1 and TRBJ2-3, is KAGVTQTPRYLIKTRGQQVTLSCSPISGHRSVSWYQQTPGQGLQFLFEYFSETQRNKGNFPGRFSGRQFSNSRSEMNVSTLELGDSALYLCASSLRVTDTQYFGPGTRLTVL.

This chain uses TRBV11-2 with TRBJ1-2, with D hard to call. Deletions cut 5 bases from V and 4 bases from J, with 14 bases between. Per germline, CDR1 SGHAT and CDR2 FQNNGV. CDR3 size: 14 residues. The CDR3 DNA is TGTGCCAGCAGCCCAATATCGGGGTTCTATGGCTACACCTTC. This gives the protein CASSPISGFYGYTF.

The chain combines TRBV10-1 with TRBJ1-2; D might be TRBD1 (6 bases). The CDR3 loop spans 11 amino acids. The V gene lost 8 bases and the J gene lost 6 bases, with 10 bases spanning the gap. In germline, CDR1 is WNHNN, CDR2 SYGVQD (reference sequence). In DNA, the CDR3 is TGCGCCAGCGGGGGGGCGGATGGCTACACCTTC. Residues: CASGGADGYTF.

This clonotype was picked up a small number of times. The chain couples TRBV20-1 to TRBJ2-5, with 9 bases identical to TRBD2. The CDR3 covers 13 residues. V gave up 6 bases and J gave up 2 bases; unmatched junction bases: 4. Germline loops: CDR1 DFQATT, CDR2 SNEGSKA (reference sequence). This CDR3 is CSALTSGQETQYF. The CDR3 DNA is TGCAGTGCGTTAACTAGCGGGCAAGAGACCCAGTACTTC.

CDR3 in amino acids: CATSSEPGTAYEQYF. The CDR3 bases are TGTGCCACCAGCAGCGAGCCCGGGACAGCCTACGAGCAGTACTTC. The chain links TRBV15 to TRBJ2-7, with 7 nucleotides matching TRBD1. The CDR3 has 15 residues. The germline CDR1 and CDR2 sequences are LNHNV and YYDKDF (reference sequence). Trimming took 3 bases from V and 2 from J; bases not matched to a gene: 7. The whole variable domain, remainder taken from reference TRBV15 and TRBJ2-7, is DAMVIQNPRYQVTQFGKPVTLSCSQTLNHNVMYWYQQKSSQAPKLLFHYYDKDFNNEADTPDNFQSRRPNTSFCFLDIRSPGLGDTAMYLCATSSEPGTAYEQYFGPGTRLTVT.

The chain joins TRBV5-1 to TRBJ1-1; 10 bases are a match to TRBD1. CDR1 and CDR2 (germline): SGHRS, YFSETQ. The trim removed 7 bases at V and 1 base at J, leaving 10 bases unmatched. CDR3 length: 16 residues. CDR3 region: CASHTGTGAWNTEAFF. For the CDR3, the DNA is TGCGCCAGCCATACCGGGACAGGGGCTTGGAACACTGAAGCTTTCTTT. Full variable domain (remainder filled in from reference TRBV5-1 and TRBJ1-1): KAGVTQTPRYLIKTRGQQVTLSCSPISGHRSVSWYQQTPGQGLQFLFEYFSETQRNKGNFPGRFSGRQFSNSRSEMNVSTLELGDSALYLCASHTGTGAWNTEAFFGQGTRLTVV.

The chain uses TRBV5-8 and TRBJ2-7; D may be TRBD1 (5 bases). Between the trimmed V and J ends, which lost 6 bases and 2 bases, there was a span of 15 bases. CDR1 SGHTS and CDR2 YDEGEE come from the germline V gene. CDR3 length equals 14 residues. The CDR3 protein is CASIRQGITYEQYF. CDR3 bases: TGTGCCAGCATCCGGCAGGGAATAACCTACGAGCAGTACTTC.

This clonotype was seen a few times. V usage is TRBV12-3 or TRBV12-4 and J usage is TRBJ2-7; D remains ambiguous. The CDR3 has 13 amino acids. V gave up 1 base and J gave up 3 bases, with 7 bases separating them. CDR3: CASSLGTLYEQYF. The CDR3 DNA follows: TGTGCCAGCAGTTTAGGCACACTCTACGAGCAGTACTTC.

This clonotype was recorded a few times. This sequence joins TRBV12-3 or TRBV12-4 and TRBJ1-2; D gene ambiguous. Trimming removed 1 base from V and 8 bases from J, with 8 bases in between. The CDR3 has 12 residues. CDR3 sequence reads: CASSLGLRGYTF. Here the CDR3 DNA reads TGTGCCAGCAGTTTAGGTCTGAGGGGCTACACCTTC.

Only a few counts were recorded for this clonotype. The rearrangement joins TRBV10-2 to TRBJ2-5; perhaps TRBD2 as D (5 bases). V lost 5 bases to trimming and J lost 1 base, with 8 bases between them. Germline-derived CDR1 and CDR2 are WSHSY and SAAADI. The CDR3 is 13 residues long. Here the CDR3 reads CASSPGIQETQYF. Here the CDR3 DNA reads TGCGCCAGCAGTCCGGGAATCCAAGAGACCCAGTACTTC.

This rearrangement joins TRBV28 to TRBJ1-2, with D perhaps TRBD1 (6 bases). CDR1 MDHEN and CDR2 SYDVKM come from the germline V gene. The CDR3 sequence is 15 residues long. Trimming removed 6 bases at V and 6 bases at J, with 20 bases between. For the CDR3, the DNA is TGTGCCAGCAGCTCCTCCCCAACAGGGTTCCATGGCTACACCTTC. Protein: CASSSSPTGFHGYTF.